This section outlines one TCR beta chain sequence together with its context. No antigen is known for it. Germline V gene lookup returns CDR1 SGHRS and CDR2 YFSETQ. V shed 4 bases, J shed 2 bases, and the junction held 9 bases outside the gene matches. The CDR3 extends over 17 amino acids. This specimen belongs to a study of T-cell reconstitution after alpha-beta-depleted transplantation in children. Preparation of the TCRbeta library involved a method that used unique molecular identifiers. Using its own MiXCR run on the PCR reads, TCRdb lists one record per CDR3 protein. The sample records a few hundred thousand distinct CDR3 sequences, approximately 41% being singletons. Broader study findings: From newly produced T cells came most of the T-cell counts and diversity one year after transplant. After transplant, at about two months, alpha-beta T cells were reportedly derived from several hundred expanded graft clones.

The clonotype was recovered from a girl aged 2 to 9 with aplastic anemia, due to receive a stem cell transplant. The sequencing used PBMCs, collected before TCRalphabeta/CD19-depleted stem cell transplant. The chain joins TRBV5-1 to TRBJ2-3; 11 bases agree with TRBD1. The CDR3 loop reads CASSLGQGASLTDTQYF. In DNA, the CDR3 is TGCGCCAGCAGCCTCGGACAGGGGGCATCTCTCACAGATACGCAGTATTTT.